This entry lists 18 T cell receptor beta chains sequenced from one sample in a study of response to subunit inactivated influenza vaccine. Via MiXCR, TCRdb re-called the RT-PCR reads, giving one row per CDR3 protein. The data hold 800,000 to 1,000,000 distinct CDR3 sequences, with 21% observed a single time. The sequencing here drew on PBMCs from blood, taken 4 to 6 days after vaccination. These receptors originate from a man in his fifties who received an inactivated influenza vaccine.

The chain couples TRBV7-9 to TRBJ2-1; D gene ambiguous. This CDR3 is 16 amino acids long. V shed 4 bases and J shed 3 bases, with 16 bases lying between them. The germline gives CDR1 SEHNR, CDR2 FQNEAQ (reference sequence). Here the CDR3 reads CASSSTGPHVYNEQFF. The CDR3 coding sequence is TGTGCCAGCAGCTCCACCGGGCCGCATGTCTACAATGAGCAGTTCTTC.

The sample holds a few counts of this clonotype. The chain couples TRBV18 to TRBJ2-7; 9 positions match TRBD1. The V segment lost 4 bases and the J segment 4 bases; nucleotides outside the gene matches: 11. The germline V gene encodes CDR1 KGHSH and CDR2 LQKENI. This CDR3 region has 16 residues. CDR3 in amino acids: CASSLLPGQGKYEQYF. The CDR3, as DNA: TGTGCCAGCTCACTCCTTCCGGGACAGGGTAAATACGAGCAGTACTTC.

This chain uses TRBV30 with TRBJ2-1; possibly TRBD1 or TRBD2 for D (5 bases each). Trimming took 0 bases from V and 3 from J, leaving 12 bases between them. CDR1 is GTSNPN, CDR2 SVGIG, per germline (reference sequence). The CDR3 extends over 15 amino acids. In DNA form, the CDR3 reads TGTGCCTGGAGTGTAAAAGGGACCTACTACAATGAGCAGTTCTTC. It translates to CAWSVKGTYYNEQFF. Variable domain in full (rest from reference TRBV30 and TRBJ2-1): SQTIHQWPATLVQPVGSPLSLECTVEGTSNPNLYWYRQAAGRGLQLLFYSVGIGQISSEVPQNLSASRPQDRQFILSSKKLLLSDSGFYLCAWSVKGTYYNEQFFGPGTRLTVL.

CDR3 in amino acids: CASSPPTSGKVGNEQFF. Here the CDR3 DNA reads TGTGCCAGCAGCCCACCGACTAGCGGGAAGGTCGGCAATGAGCAGTTCTTC. The chain uses TRBV7-9 and TRBJ2-1, with 11 bases that match TRBD2. The CDR3 consists of 17 residues. The junction had 12 bases not matched to a gene; V was cut back by 5 bases and J by 6 bases. Germline V lookup: CDR1 SEHNR, CDR2 FQNEAQ (reference sequence).

The chain links TRBV11-2 to TRBJ2-3; 9 bases agree with TRBD1. CDR3 size: 17 residues. Germline CDR1 and CDR2: SGHAT and FQNNGV. V shed 2 bases, J shed 6 bases, and the junction held 12 bases outside the gene matches. CDR3 in amino acids: CASSLYLKTGGTDTQYF. The CDR3 DNA follows: TGTGCCAGCAGCTTATATCTTAAGACAGGGGGAACGGATACGCAGTATTTT.

The V gene is TRBV20-1, the J gene TRBJ2-1, with D perhaps TRBD1 (5 bases). V was cut by 0 bases and J by 5 bases, with 14 bases left in between. This CDR3 spans 15 amino acids. The germline gives CDR1 DFQATT, CDR2 SNEGSKA (reference sequence). The CDR3 here is CSARDGAGSHNEQFF. CDR3 in DNA: TGCAGTGCTAGAGATGGGGCAGGTTCACACAATGAGCAGTTCTTC.

This sequence joins TRBV27 and TRBJ2-3; D perhaps matches TRBD2 (5 bases). The CDR3 loop spans 15 amino acids. Germline lookup yields CDR1 MNHEY and CDR2 SMNVEV (reference sequence). V lost 1 base and J 5 bases, leaving 13 bases between the germline ends. The CDR3 DNA is TGTGCCAGCAGTTTATTTGCGGGTTTCCAAGATACGCAGTATTTT. Translating it yields CASSLFAGFQDTQYF.

This clonotype was detected many times. The V gene is TRBV7-2, the J gene TRBJ1-5; 9 positions agree with TRBD1. V gave up 4 bases and J gave up 2 bases; unmatched junction bases: 3. CDR3 length: 15 residues. In germline, CDR1 is SGHTA, CDR2 FQGNSA. The CDR3 loop reads CASSSRDRGNQPQHF. DNA of the CDR3: TGTGCCAGCAGCTCCCGGGACAGGGGCAATCAGCCCCAGCATTTT.

This clonotype was detected only a few times. The V call is TRBV7-9, the J call TRBJ2-2, with D hard to call. Germline V gene data show CDR1 as SEHNR and CDR2 as FQNEAQ (reference sequence). V dropped 5 bases and J dropped 3 bases, with 10 bases sitting between them. CDR3 length: 14 residues. Here the CDR3 DNA reads TGTGCCAGCAGCAGGGATGTGGACACCGGGGAGCTGTTTTTT. This sequence encodes CASSRDVDTGELFF.

This clonotype turned up a few times. The rearrangement uses TRBV11-2 and TRBJ2-1; D remains ambiguous. The CDR3 covers 16 residues. Trimming removed 0 bases from V and 0 bases from J, with 9 bases in between. Germline CDR1 reads SGHAT; CDR2 reads FQNNGV. Written as DNA, the CDR3 is TGTGCCAGCAGCTTAGAGCGGTGGAGCTCCTACAATGAGCAGTTCTTC. It yields the protein CASSLERWSSYNEQFF.

This clonotype has a count of ten or more. The rearrangement links TRBV24-1 to TRBJ2-2; 8 bases fit TRBD2. Germline V gives CDR1 KGHDR, CDR2 SFDVKD. This CDR3 has 16 amino acids. The J segment lost 3 bases and the V segment lost 2 bases, leaving 4 bases of the junction unmatched. The CDR3 bases are TGTGCCACCAGTGATTCCCGAGCGGGGGACACCGGGGAGCTGTTTTTT. It is translated as CATSDSRAGDTGELFF.

This clonotype has just a few counts. This chain uses TRBV9 with TRBJ2-7, with TRBD2 matching 15 bases. The germline V gene has CDR1 SGDLS and CDR2 YYNGEE. V was clipped by 0 bases and J by 3 bases; unmatched bases: 7. CDR3 length equals 18 residues. CDR3 in amino acids: CASSVGGTSGRNSYEQYF. Written as DNA, the CDR3 is TGTGCCAGCAGCGTAGGAGGGACTAGCGGGAGGAACAGCTACGAGCAGTACTTC.

This clonotype turned up a few times. The chain joins TRBV4-2 to TRBJ2-7; weak D call: TRBD1 (6 bases). V shed 0 bases and J shed 3 bases, with 12 bases lying between them. Germline-derived CDR1 and CDR2 are LGHNA and YNFKEQ. The CDR3 has 15 amino acids. CDR3 in DNA: TGTGCCAGCAGCCAAGAAGACAGGCTTGGCTACGAGCAGTACTTC. It yields the protein CASSQEDRLGYEQYF.

The chain recombines TRBV12-3 or TRBV12-4 with TRBJ2-1; D remains unclear. The V end was cut by 1 base, the J end by 3 bases, with 4 bases between. This CDR3 comprises 13 residues. The CDR3 nucleotides are TGTGCCAGCAGTTTAGACAACTACAATGAGCAGTTCTTC. Translating it yields CASSLDNYNEQFF.

The chain combines TRBV15 with TRBJ1-2, with 9 bases that match TRBD1. CDR3 length equals 16 residues. The V segment lost 1 base and the J segment 4 bases; nucleotides outside the gene matches: 7. Germline CDR1 reads LNHNV; CDR2 reads YYDKDF (reference sequence). The CDR3 is CATSRGQGVISYGYTF. As DNA, the CDR3 is TGTGCCACCAGCAGAGGACAGGGGGTAATATCCTATGGCTACACCTTC.

This clonotype was seen a handful of times. The chain combines TRBV6-1 with TRBJ1-1; D gene ambiguous. V was clipped by 0 bases and J by 0 bases, with 14 bases between them. The CDR3 consists of 17 residues. CDR1 MNHNS and CDR2 SASEGT come from the germline V gene. The CDR3 DNA is TGTGCCAGCAGTGAAGCCCTTGGGAACATTATGAACACTGAAGCTTTCTTT. This translates into CASSEALGNIMNTEAFF.

The J gene is TRBJ1-5, the V gene TRBV10-3; D unclear. Germline CDR1 reads ENHRY; CDR2 reads SYGVKD. The CDR3 length is 13 residues. Trimming took 2 bases from V and 5 from J, leaving 7 bases between them. The CDR3 protein is CAISENEDQPQHF. DNA of the CDR3: TGTGCCATCAGTGAGAATGAGGATCAGCCCCAGCATTTT.

This clonotype was seen many times. The chain recombines TRBV7-8 with TRBJ2-1; D unclear. The CDR3 loop spans 15 amino acids. V was clipped by 3 bases and J by 2 bases, with 11 bases between them. CDR1 and CDR2 from the germline V gene are SGHVS and FQNEAQ. The DNA for the CDR3 is TGTGCCAGCAGCTTGGGCAGGCTGACCTACAATGAGCAGTTCTTC. This gives the protein CASSLGRLTYNEQFF.